Presented here are 14 T cell receptor beta chains from one specimen sequenced in a study of OX40 agonist ivuxolimab in advanced cancers. The method was the immunoSEQ multiplex PCR assay. TCRdb stores this immuneACCESS table with in-frame sequences only. Part of the clones is absent; in the studies checked, under half of the shortfall reflects unresolved V genes, and no reason is known for the rest. In this sample the table shows some 34,000 clones, more than 80% of which occur a single time. Together, the top ten hold roughly 12% of the sample. Sequenced material: CD4+ or CD8+ T cells sorted from blood, taken in a trial of the OX40 agonist ivuxolimab. These receptors were collected from an adult with an advanced solid tumor such as melanoma, head and neck, liver or kidney cancer.

CDR3 DNA sequence: TGTGCCAGCACGGGCAGGGTAAAGTACGAGCAGTACTTC. Encoded protein: CASTGRVKYEQYF. The chain combines TRBV7-8 with TRBJ2-7, with D possibly TRBD1 on 5 matching bases. The CDR3 runs 13 residues. Trimming shortened V by 7 bases and J by 4 bases, and 14 bases separated the two germline ends. The V gene's germline CDR1 is SGHVS and CDR2 FQNEAQ.

This clone was seen once. The chain joins TRBV10-3 to TRBJ1-1, with D maybe TRBD1 (6 bases). Germline CDR1 is ENHRY and CDR2 is SYGVKD. Trimming removed 10 bases at V and 5 bases at J, with 20 bases between. CDR3 length: 14 residues. The chain's CDR3 is CASRQVEGGTEAFF. The CDR3 nucleotides read TGTGCCAGCCGACAGGTTGAAGGGGGAACTGAAGCTTTCTTT.

The rearrangement joins TRBV7-9 to TRBJ2-7; a weak D match, TRBD1 (5 bases). This CDR3 has 11 residues. V was cut by 8 bases and J by 7 bases, with 12 bases left in between. Germline assignment: CDR1 SEHNR and CDR2 FQNEAQ (reference sequence). In nucleotides, the CDR3 is TGTGCCAGCGCAGGGCCGCAAGAGCAGTACTTC. Its translation is CASAGPQEQYF.

The chain couples TRBV7-2 to TRBJ2-5; TRBD2 matches 16 bases. This CDR3 spans 17 amino acids. Germline CDR1 SGHTA, CDR2 FQGNSA. V was clipped by 3 bases and J by 5 bases; unmatched bases: 6. CDR3 DNA sequence: TGTGCCAGCAGCTTGGGACTAGCGGGGGGGCCGCGGGAGACCCAGTACTTC. Protein: CASSLGLAGGPRETQYF. Based on the CDR3 plus reference TRBV7-2 and TRBJ2-5, the full variable domain is GAGVSQSPSNKVTEKGKDVELRCDPISGHTALYWYRQSLGQGLEFLIYFQGNSAPDKSGLPSDRFSAERTGGSVSTLTIQRTQQEDSAVYLCASSLGLAGGPRETQYFGPGTRLLVL.

A few counts support this clone. The CDR3 nucleotides are TGTGCCTGGAGTGTAGGGGGGGCCCAGAAGGGCTACACCTTC. Residues: CAWSVGGAQKGYTF. The chain employs TRBV30 and TRBJ1-2, with TRBD1 as a possible D gene (6 bases). Looked up from germline, CDR1 is GTSNPN and CDR2 is SVGIG (reference sequence). V lost 0 bases and J lost 8, with 16 bases in between. There are 14 residues in the CDR3.

This chain links TRBV7-3 with TRBJ2-1; D gene uncertain. The CDR3 extends over 16 amino acids. V gave up 4 bases and J gave up 0 bases, with 13 bases separating them. The germline V gene encodes CDR1 SGHTA and CDR2 FQGTGA. CDR3 DNA: TGTGCCAGCAGCTCCACCCCGGCAAGCTCCTACAATGAGCAGTTCTTC. It translates to CASSSTPASSYNEQFF.

By its share, this clone is medium-sized (0.01 to 0.1%). The same CDR3 can be traced to other DNA sequences in this sample. The V call is TRBV7-2, the J call TRBJ2-7, with D possibly being TRBD1 (7 bases). The CDR3 is 14 amino acids. V was cut by 5 bases and J by 2 bases, with 13 bases left in between. The germline CDR1 and CDR2 sequences are SGHTA and FQGNSA. The CDR3 is CASSHPGGTYEQYF. CDR3 bases: TGTGCCAGCAGCCATCCAGGGGGGACCTACGAGCAGTACTTC.

CDR3 amino acids: CASSQDAGTVEAFF. CDR3 bases: TGCGCCAGCAGCCAAGACGCCGGGACAGTGGAAGCTTTCTTT. This rearrangement joins TRBV4-1 to TRBJ1-1, with 7 bases fitting TRBD1. The CDR3 sequence is 14 residues long. Germline V gene sequence: CDR1 MGHRA, CDR2 YSYEKL. V was clipped by 0 bases and J by 8 bases; unmatched bases: 6.

This chain uses TRBV10-3 with TRBJ1-1, with 8 bases that match TRBD1. The V gene's germline CDR1 is ENHRY and CDR2 SYGVKD. The junction had 6 bases not matched to a gene; V was cut back by 3 bases and J by 0 bases. The CDR3 runs 16 residues. In DNA form, the CDR3 reads TGTGCCATCAGTGACCTCCAGGGGGCAATGAACACTGAAGCTTTCTTT. Its translation is CAISDLQGAMNTEAFF.

The chain couples TRBV5-1 to TRBJ2-7; possibly TRBD1 for D (6 bases). V lost 1 base and J 4 bases, leaving 15 bases between the germline ends. Germline V gene sequence: CDR1 SGHRS, CDR2 YFSETQ. CDR3 length: 15 residues. CDR3 residues: CASSLITGTVYEQYF. CDR3 nucleotides: TGCGCCAGCAGCTTGATAACAGGGACGGTGTACGAGCAGTACTTC.

This chain connects TRBV28 to TRBJ1-1, with 7 bases that match TRBD1. The germline CDR1 and CDR2 sequences are MDHEN and SYDVKM. CDR3 size: 14 residues. V shed 6 bases and J 2 bases; nucleotides not matched to a gene: 6. As DNA, the CDR3 is TGTGCCAGCAGGGGACAGAGGTTAAACACTGAAGCTTTCTTT. Translation: CASRGQRLNTEAFF.

The CDR3 DNA is TGTGCCAGCACCCAGACAGCGGGGGTCACTGAAGCTTTCTTT. Translation gives CASTQTAGVTEAFF. The genes are TRBV7-6 and TRBJ1-1, with D possibly matching TRBD1 (5 bases). Germline V gene sequence: CDR1 SGHVS, CDR2 FNYEAQ. Trimming stripped 7 bases from V and 4 bases from J, with 16 bases between. CDR3 length equals 14 residues.

The table lists this clone with a count of one. CDR3 coding DNA: TGTGCCAGCGCCGTTCAGTACAATGAGCAGTTCTTC. It codes for CASAVQYNEQFF. This chain uses TRBV7-8 with TRBJ2-1; D not certain. This CDR3 comprises 12 residues. The germline gives CDR1 SGHVS, CDR2 FQNEAQ. Deletions cut 8 bases from V and 4 bases from J, with 9 bases between. The variable domain in full, completed from reference TRBV7-8 and TRBJ2-1, reads GAGVSQSPRYKVAKRGQDVALRCDPISGHVSLFWYQQALGQGPEFLTYFQNEAQLDKSGLPSDRFFAERPEGSVSTLKIQRTQQEDSAVYLCASAVQYNEQFFGPGTRLTVL.

This clone turned up a few times. The rearrangement links TRBV10-1 to TRBJ2-7; 9 bases fit TRBD1. CDR1 and CDR2 from the germline V gene are WNHNN and SYGVQD (reference sequence). This CDR3 has 15 residues. After removal of 2 bases from V and 2 bases from J, the junction contained 4 bases not matched to a gene. CDR3 protein: CASSENRGLPYEQYF. Written as DNA, the CDR3 is TGCGCCAGCAGTGAGAACAGGGGGCTTCCCTACGAGCAGTACTTC.